This T cell receptor beta chain originates from a study of tumor-infiltrating lymphocytes in localized non-small cell lung cancer. Study-level information: Each patient gave resected tumor and non-adjacent uninvolved lung tissue. Findings of the study overall: IM1 and IM2 tumors showed no difference in T-cell fraction. TCR sequencing covered a subset of patients with enough tissue. Technical variation could not be separated from intratumor heterogeneity here.

Clones were sequenced by immunoSEQ multiplex PCR, and TCRdb holds only the in-frame ones, with some missing. The repertoire holds around 12,000 clones, with approximately 85% as singletons. Note on this clone: The antigen remains unidentified.

V was shortened by 5 bases and J by 0 bases, with 6 bases between the two germline ends. Germline V CDR1 and CDR2: SGDLS, YYNGEE. The CDR3 totals 14 residues. The material sequenced was uninvolved lung tissue not adjacent to the tumor. The TCR originated in a human donor with non-small cell lung cancer. The V call is TRBV9, the J call TRBJ2-6; D not certain. DNA for the CDR3: TGTGCCAGCAGTTCTAGCTCTGGGGCCAACGTCCTGACTTTC. Translated: CASSSSSGANVLTF. Full variable domain (outside the CDR3, taken from reference TRBV9 and TRBJ2-6): DSGVTQTPKHLITATGQRVTLRCSPRSGDLSVYWYQQSLDQGLQFLIQYYNGEERAKGNILERFSAQQFPDLHSELNLSSLELGDSALYFCASSSSSGANVLTFGAGSRLTVL.